These 23 T cell receptor beta chains were all obtained from the same sample, sequenced in a study of prognosis after radiotherapy for stage I lung cancer. The authors amplified TCR beta CDR3 from genomic DNA using two-round multiplex PCR. First-round PCR used primers specific to each TRBV and TRBJ gene. A single record per CDR3 protein comes from TCRdb applying MiXCR to the multiplex PCR reads. In the table there are 30,000 to 40,000 distinct CDR3 sequences, around a third of which are singletons. The starting material was PBMCs, obtained before or after stereotactic body radiation therapy (not recorded which). All receptors come from a donor aged 50 or older with non-small cell lung cancer.

This sequence joins TRBV25-1 and TRBJ1-3, with D possibly being TRBD1 (6 bases). This CDR3 contains 17 residues. Trimming removed 1 base from V and 0 bases from J, with 13 bases in between. CDR1 and CDR2 from the germline V gene are MGHDK and SYGVNS. CDR3 residues: CASSESGSRGSGNTIYF. The CDR3 DNA is TGTGCCAGCAGTGAATCGGGGTCCAGGGGCTCTGGAAACACCATATATTTT. Full variable domain (remainder filled in from reference TRBV25-1 and TRBJ1-3): EADIYQTPRYLVIGTGKKITLECSQTMGHDKMYWYQQDPGMELHLIHYSYGVNSTEKGDLSSESTVSRIRTEHFPLTLESARPSHTSQYLCASSESGSRGSGNTIYFGEGSWLTVV.

This clonotype has a count of ten or more. J is TRBJ1-5 and V is TRBV2; no reliable D call. Trimming pared 6 bases from V and 0 bases from J, leaving 9 bases between. CDR3 length: 14 amino acids. From germline, CDR1 is SNHLY and CDR2 FYNNEI. In DNA form, the CDR3 reads TGTGCCAGCAGGAATCCCCATAGCAATCAGCCCCAGCATTTT. Protein product: CASRNPHSNQPQHF.

The sample holds many counts of this clonotype. The chain carries TRBV2 and TRBJ1-3; D perhaps matches TRBD1 (5 bases). This CDR3 region has 16 residues. Looked up from germline, CDR1 is SNHLY and CDR2 is FYNNEI. Trimming took 5 bases from V and 0 from J, leaving 14 bases between them. CDR3 DNA sequence: TGTGCCAGCAGTCTCGGGGGAAGTGGCTCTGGAAACACCATATATTTT. Translation: CASSLGGSGSGNTIYF.

For this clonotype: A far more abundant clone sits one base away, making this likely a read error. Lacking the conserved final phenylalanine or tryptophan, this CDR3 likely reflects a read error. The chain combines TRBV6-2 or TRBV6-3 with TRBJ1-5; TRBD1 might be the D (6 bases). The ends were cut back, 6 bases at V and 7 bases at J, with 13 bases in the middle. CDR3 length: 13 residues. Germline V lookup: CDR1 MNHEY, CDR2 SVGEGT. CDR3 nucleotides: TGTGCCAGCAGCGGACAGCCCGGGCAGCCCCAGCATTCT. Protein: CASSGQPGQPQHS.

On this clonotype itself: A much larger clone lies one base from this, so it may be a read error. The chain links TRBV6-2 or TRBV6-3 to TRBJ1-1, with 7 nucleotides matching TRBD1. This CDR3 has 14 residues. Germline values: CDR1 MNHEY, CDR2 SVGEGT. The CDR3 coding sequence is TGTGCCAGCAGTGGGACAGTATTGAACACTGAAGTTCTCTTT. Residues: CASSGTVLNTEVLF.

In this sample, this clonotype turned up many times. V usage is TRBV7-9 and J usage is TRBJ2-3; D is unresolved. The CDR3 consists of 15 residues. CDR1 and CDR2 from the germline V gene are SEHNR and FQNEAQ (reference sequence). Between the trimmed V and J ends, which lost 1 base and 0 bases, there was a span of 8 bases. CDR3 sequence: CASSLEGKSTDTQYF. The CDR3, as DNA: TGTGCCAGCAGCTTAGAAGGGAAGAGCACAGATACGCAGTATTTT.

This clonotype was recorded at least ten times. The gene calls are TRBV7-2 and TRBJ1-6; 7 nucleotides agree with TRBD1. The CDR3 runs to 13 residues. Trimming took 6 bases from V and 9 from J; bases not matched to a gene: 5. The germline V gene has CDR1 SGHTA and CDR2 FQGNSA. The CDR3 bases are TGTGCCAGCAGTGACAGGGCTTCTTCACCCCTCCACTTT. Translating it yields CASSDRASSPLHF.

In this sample, this clonotype turned up many times. The rearrangement links TRBV7-9 to TRBJ2-7; no firm D call. The V and J ends lost 5 bases and 2 bases respectively, with 16 bases between them. The CDR3 runs to 15 residues. Germline CDR1 reads SEHNR; CDR2 reads FQNEAQ (reference sequence). CDR3 nucleotides: TGTGCCAGCAGCCCCCCAAGGTCTGTTACCTACGAGCAGTACTTC. The encoded protein is CASSPPRSVTYEQYF.

Points on this clonotype: A single base separates this from a much larger clone, so it may be a read error. The genes are TRBV5-1 and TRBJ2-5; 7 nucleotides line up with TRBD2. Germline CDR1 reads SGHRS; CDR2 reads YFSETQ. The CDR3 sequence is 16 residues long. The ends lost 0 bases at V and 4 bases at J; junction bases unmatched: 9. In nucleotides, the CDR3 is TGCGCCAGCAGCTTGGAGGCCAGCGGGGTTTCAGAGACCCAGTACTTC. It yields the protein CASSLEASGVSETQYF.

The J gene is TRBJ2-3, the V gene TRBV6-2 or TRBV6-3; TRBD2 is a possible D gene (6 bases). CDR3 length: 14 residues. Per germline, CDR1 MNHEY and CDR2 SVGEGT. V lost 6 bases and J 4 bases, leaving 14 bases between the germline ends. DNA for the CDR3: TGTGCCAGCAGAAGAGGCGGGGAGGCAGATACGCAGTATTTT. Translating gives CASRRGGEADTQYF.

In the case of this clonotype: An end of the junction does not agree with germline; a read error may underlie this. The chain has TRBV18 and TRBJ2-1; a possible D gene is TRBD2 (6 bases). The CDR3 covers 17 residues. The germline V gene has CDR1 KGHSH and CDR2 LQKENI. The DNA of the CDR3 is TGTGCCATCTCACCACTGCGGGACCTCTTTTCCTACAATGAGCAGTTCTTC. Translation gives CAISPLRDLFSYNEQFF.

The V call is TRBV28, the J call TRBJ1-2; perhaps TRBD1 as D (5 bases). Germline assignment: CDR1 MDHEN and CDR2 SYDVKM. This CDR3 region has 12 residues. V shed 3 bases and J shed 8 bases, with 10 bases lying between them. The CDR3 nucleotides are TGTGCCAGCAGTTTTCTCGGGGGAGGCTACACCTTC. The encoded protein is CASSFLGGGYTF.

This clonotype occurred a few times. It differs at one base from a far larger clone, so likely a read error. This sequence joins TRBV6-2 or TRBV6-3 and TRBJ1-5; the D is unclear. The germline CDR1 and CDR2 sequences are MNHEY and SVGEGT. This CDR3 has 14 amino acids. Trimming removed 0 bases at V and 9 bases at J, with 12 bases between. CDR3 DNA sequence: TGTGCCAGCAGTTACTCGATTGGTAGGTGGCCCCAGCATTTT. Residues: CASSYSIGRWPQHF.

This clonotype was picked up many times. J is TRBJ2-2 and V is TRBV6-2 or TRBV6-3; D is uncertain. Germline CDR1 is MNHEY and CDR2 is SVGEGT. This CDR3 comprises 14 residues. Trimming removed 7 bases at V and 0 bases at J, with 9 bases between. The CDR3 bases are TGTGCCAGCAATATGATCGCGAACACCGGGGAGCTGTTTTTT. This translates into CASNMIANTGELFF.

This clonotype was recorded at least ten times. The chain has TRBV5-1 and TRBJ2-5; TRBD1 is a possible D gene (6 bases). The V end lost 4 bases, the J end lost 5 bases, and 12 bases lay between the germline ends. The germline CDR1 and CDR2 sequences are SGHRS and YFSETQ. CDR3 length: 13 residues. This chain's CDR3 is CASSVQGRETQYF. CDR3 nucleotide sequence: TGCGCCAGCAGCGTACAGGGCCGGGAGACCCAGTACTTC.

This clonotype was counted many times. The genes are TRBV30 and TRBJ2-7; 9 bases fit TRBD2. Germline V lookup: CDR1 GTSNPN, CDR2 SVGIG (reference sequence). V shed 1 base and J 6 bases; nucleotides not matched to a gene: 7. The CDR3 covers 14 residues. The CDR3, as DNA: TGTGCCTGGAGTGCGGGACTAGCACGAACCGAGCAGTACTTC. The encoded protein is CAWSAGLARTEQYF. The full variable domain, its missing parts supplied by reference TRBV30 and TRBJ2-7, is SQTIHQWPATLVQPVGSPLSLECTVEGTSNPNLYWYRQAAGRGLQLLFYSVGIGQISSEVPQNLSASRPQDRQFILSSKKLLLSDSGFYLCAWSAGLARTEQYFGPGTRLTVT.

This clonotype was found many times. The gene calls are TRBV20-1 and TRBJ2-7; D uncertain. Germline CDR1 reads DFQATT; CDR2 reads SNEGSKA (reference sequence). The CDR3 has 12 amino acids. The V and J ends lost 0 bases and 2 bases respectively, with 5 bases between them. The CDR3, as DNA: TGCAGTGCTAGAGATAAGCCCTACGAGCAGTACTTC. Its protein is CSARDKPYEQYF.

The V and J genes are TRBV14 and TRBJ1-2; possible D gene TRBD1, 6 bases. This CDR3 contains 16 residues. Germline loops: CDR1 SGHDN, CDR2 FVKESK. V lost 0 bases, J lost 4 bases, and 15 bases lay in between. The CDR3: CASSQELGGRAYGYTF. The CDR3 nucleotides read TGTGCCAGCAGCCAAGAACTGGGGGGCCGGGCCTATGGCTACACCTTC.

This clonotype was seen ten or more times. The chain combines TRBV6-1 with TRBJ1-3; 7 bases line up with TRBD1. The CDR3 is 14 residues long. Germline trimming cut 6 bases from V and 7 bases from J; bases unmatched to any gene: 9. The germline V gene has CDR1 MNHNS and CDR2 SASEGT. CDR3 loop: CASRSTGLGNTIYF. The CDR3 bases are TGTGCCAGCAGGTCGACAGGGCTGGGGAACACCATATATTTT.

In its sample, this clonotype was seen many times. V and J are TRBV7-9 and TRBJ2-5, with D unresolved. V lost 5 bases to trimming and J lost 4 bases, with 11 bases between them. This CDR3 is built from 13 residues. CDR1 SEHNR and CDR2 FQNEAQ come from the germline V gene (reference sequence). The CDR3 protein is CASSPRTSETQYF. As DNA, the CDR3 is TGTGCCAGCAGCCCAAGGACCTCAGAGACCCAGTACTTC.

This clonotype occurred many times. This chain joins TRBV7-2 and TRBJ2-3; D remains ambiguous. Germline values: CDR1 SGHTA, CDR2 FQGNSA. With 5 bases removed from V and 2 bases from J, the gap between germline ends came to 14 bases. The CDR3 covers 15 residues. CDR3 nucleotide sequence: TGTGCCAGCAGCCCCGCCCGACTGCCCACAGATACGCAGTATTTT. It is translated as CASSPARLPTDTQYF.

The table lists this clonotype with a count of one. V and J are TRBV12-3 or TRBV12-4 and TRBJ2-3; 8 nucleotides align to TRBD1. The CDR3 runs to 13 residues. Trimming cost V 8 bases and J 5 bases; bases outside gene matches: 6. The CDR3 coding sequence is TGTGCCAGCTTGACAGGGGCATTAGATACGCAGTATTTT. This gives the protein CASLTGALDTQYF.

This clonotype was observed at least ten times. The chain employs TRBV4-1 and TRBJ1-5, with D perhaps matching TRBD1 (5 bases). CDR1 is MGHRA, CDR2 YSYEKL, per germline. Trimming shortened V by 4 bases and J by 1 base, and 14 bases separated the two germline ends. This CDR3 region has 16 residues. CDR3 loop: CASSPIQGPSNQPQHF. The CDR3 nucleotides read TGCGCCAGCAGCCCGATTCAGGGTCCGAGCAATCAGCCCCAGCATTTT.